The 24 T cell receptor beta chains reported below all come from one sample, sequenced in a study of cytomegalovirus exposure and HLA in healthy donors. The assay was immunoSEQ multiplex PCR, and TCRdb's table has in-frame clones only and misses some. This table holds 150,000 or so clones, approximately 89% found once. Input material: PBMCs. These receptors came from a woman aged 18-29 years in good health and CMV-seropositive.

The gene calls are TRBV28 and TRBJ2-3; a possible D gene is TRBD1 (6 bases). The germline gives CDR1 MDHEN, CDR2 SYDVKM. The V end lost 3 bases, the J end lost 4 bases, and 14 bases lay between the germline ends. This CDR3 contains 15 residues. The CDR3 reads CASSFENGGSDTQYF. The CDR3 DNA reads as TGTGCCAGCAGTTTTGAGAATGGGGGCTCAGATACGCAGTATTTT.

The rearrangement joins TRBV19 to TRBJ1-2; TRBD1 aligns across 8 bases. The V gene end was trimmed by 4 bases and the J gene end by 4 bases; junction bases not matched to a gene: 5. There are 14 residues in the CDR3. CDR1 and CDR2 (germline): LNHDA, SQIVND (reference sequence). The CDR3 loop is CASSNQGAIYGYTF. Written as DNA, the CDR3 is TGTGCCAGTAGTAACCAGGGGGCGATCTATGGCTACACCTTC.

This chain links TRBV7-8 with TRBJ2-1, with a weak D call TRBD1 (6 bases). The CDR3 spans 16 residues. Germline values: CDR1 SGHVS, CDR2 FQNEAQ. V lost 5 bases and J lost 7, with 21 bases in between. This CDR3 is CASSPRGPWLPNEQFF. The DNA of the CDR3 is TGTGCCAGCAGCCCCAGGGGACCTTGGCTACCGAATGAGCAGTTCTTC.

CDR3 residues: CASGTGPLSSYEQYF. In nucleotides, the CDR3 is TGTGCCAGCGGTACAGGACCTCTAAGCTCCTACGAGCAGTACTTC. This chain uses TRBV6-8 with TRBJ2-7; TRBD1 is a possible D gene (5 bases). Germline V gene lookup returns CDR1 MNHGY and CDR2 SAAAGT. Trimming took 8 bases from V and 0 from J, leaving 17 bases between them. The CDR3 has 15 residues.

The chain has TRBV27 and TRBJ1-1; no reliable D call. Trimming removed 6 bases from V and 8 bases from J, with 16 bases in between. The CDR3 extends over 13 amino acids. Germline loops: CDR1 MNHEY, CDR2 SMNVEV (reference sequence). CDR3 amino acids: CASRTTGSQEAFF. The CDR3 coding sequence is TGTGCCAGCAGGACGACGGGGTCACAAGAAGCTTTCTTT.

This sequence joins TRBV10-3 and TRBJ1-4, with 8 positions matching TRBD1. CDR1 ENHRY and CDR2 SYGVKD come from the germline V gene. J gave up 8 bases and V 6 bases, and 8 bases lay outside the gene matches. There are 14 residues in the CDR3. The CDR3 sequence is CAIRGTGSGEKLFF. The CDR3 bases are TGTGCCATCAGGGGGACAGGATCAGGGGAAAAACTGTTTTTT.

This clone turned up a few times. The V call is TRBV6-5, the J call TRBJ1-1, with D uncertain. The CDR3 sequence is 11 residues long. The V end was cut by 3 bases, the J end by 7 bases, with 6 bases between. Germline CDR1 MNHEY, CDR2 SVGAGI. In DNA form, the CDR3 reads TGTGCCAGCAGTTATGCCAGTGAAGCTTTCTTT. Amino acid sequence: CASSYASEAFF.

V gene TRBV2 combines with J gene TRBJ2-5, with TRBD1 matching 10 bases. Trimming at V came to 7 bases and at J to 1 base, leaving 6 bases not matched to a gene. Germline CDR1 SNHLY, CDR2 FYNNEI. This CDR3 contains 15 residues. The CDR3 reads CASTGQGGFQETQYF. The CDR3 nucleotides read TGTGCCAGCACCGGACAGGGGGGATTCCAAGAGACCCAGTACTTC.

V is TRBV7-9 and J is TRBJ1-1; D unresolved. Germline V lookup: CDR1 SEHNR, CDR2 FQNEAQ (reference sequence). CDR3 length equals 14 residues. Trimming cost V 5 bases and J 3 bases, with 13 bases left between them. In nucleotides, the CDR3 is TGTGCCAGCAGCCTAGTCGAGGTGGACACTGAAGCTTTCTTT. Amino acid sequence: CASSLVEVDTEAFF.

This chain uses TRBV30 with TRBJ1-5; D perhaps matches TRBD1 (5 bases). The germline gives CDR1 GTSNPN, CDR2 SVGIG (reference sequence). The CDR3 is 16 residues long. V gave up 2 bases and J gave up 0 bases, with 14 bases separating them. The CDR3 here is CAWSLQGTYSNQPQHF. CDR3 bases: TGTGCCTGGAGTCTCCAGGGAACCTATAGCAATCAGCCCCAGCATTTT.

This clone was counted once. The chain combines TRBV11-2 with TRBJ1-2; the D gene is possibly TRBD1 (5 bases). The germline V gene has CDR1 SGHAT and CDR2 FQNNGV. V was clipped by 5 bases and J by 4 bases, with 14 bases between them. This CDR3 region has 14 residues. CDR3: CASSPAVGGYGYTF. The CDR3 coding sequence is TGTGCCAGCAGCCCGGCGGTGGGGGGCTATGGCTACACCTTC.

This clone was detected only once. The gene calls are TRBV7-6 and TRBJ1-2; 12 nucleotides line up with TRBD1. Germline values: CDR1 SGHVS, CDR2 FNYEAQ. The V gene end was trimmed by 2 bases and the J gene end by 8 bases; junction bases not matched to a gene: 15. CDR3 length: 18 amino acids. The CDR3 coding sequence is TGTGCCAGCAGCTTAAGCCTGGGGGGACAGGGGGCGCTTAACGGCTACACCTTC. Residues: CASSLSLGGQGALNGYTF.

The genes are TRBV18 and TRBJ1-1, with no clear D. From germline, CDR1 is KGHSH and CDR2 LQKENI. V was shortened by 1 base and J by 4 bases, with 7 bases between the two germline ends. There are 13 residues in the CDR3. The CDR3 is CASSPQRGTEAFF. Written as DNA, the CDR3 is TGTGCCAGCTCACCACAGCGGGGCACTGAAGCTTTCTTT.

The chain couples TRBV28 to TRBJ1-6, with 7 nucleotides matching TRBD1. V shed 8 bases and J 4 bases; nucleotides not matched to a gene: 5. This CDR3 contains 14 residues. Germline loops: CDR1 MDHEN, CDR2 SYDVKM. The CDR3 here is CASHLTGYNSPLHF. CDR3 in DNA: TGTGCCAGCCATTTGACAGGGTATAATTCACCCCTCCACTTT.

The V call is TRBV28, the J call TRBJ1-2; D uncertain. Per the germline V gene, CDR1 is MDHEN and CDR2 is SYDVKM. V gave up 7 bases and J gave up 4 bases, with 7 bases separating them. This CDR3 is built from 11 residues. CDR3 coding DNA: TGTGCCAGCACCTCGTCCTATGGCTACACCTTC. Translating it yields CASTSSYGYTF.

The chain recombines TRBV28 with TRBJ1-1; 7 nucleotides align to TRBD1. The CDR3 length is 15 residues. Per the germline V gene, CDR1 is MDHEN and CDR2 is SYDVKM. J gave up 0 bases and V 7 bases, and 8 bases lay outside the gene matches. The CDR3 protein is CASTFFGTVNTEAFF. DNA of the CDR3: TGTGCCAGCACCTTCTTCGGGACAGTGAACACTGAAGCTTTCTTT.

The gene calls are TRBV5-1 and TRBJ1-6; 8 bases are a match to TRBD1. The V gene end was trimmed by 2 bases and the J gene end by 9 bases; junction bases not matched to a gene: 4. The CDR3 consists of 14 residues. Germline V gene sequence: CDR1 SGHRS, CDR2 YFSETQ. CDR3 sequence reads: CASSLTGGRSPLHF. CDR3 DNA: TGCGCCAGCAGCTTAACAGGGGGACGTTCACCCCTCCACTTT.

V gene TRBV19 combines with J gene TRBJ1-5; a weak D match, TRBD1 (6 bases). The germline CDR1 and CDR2 sequences are LNHDA and SQIVND (reference sequence). This CDR3 has 16 amino acids. V gave up 3 bases and J gave up 5 bases, with 17 bases separating them. The CDR3 region has the DNA TGTGCCAGTAGTATCACGAGAGGGGGATTCTATCAGCCCCAGCATTTT. Translated: CASSITRGGFYQPQHF. The full variable domain, its missing parts supplied by reference TRBV19 and TRBJ1-5, is DGGITQSPKYLFRKEGQNVTLSCEQNLNHDAMYWYRQDPGQGLRLIYYSQIVNDFQKGDIAEGYSVSREKKESFPLTVTSAQKNPTAFYLCASSITRGGFYQPQHFGDGTRLSIL.

The chain uses TRBV27 and TRBJ2-3, with 11 bases aligning to TRBD1. CDR1 is MNHEY, CDR2 SMNVEV, per germline (reference sequence). V lost 10 bases to trimming and J lost 5 bases; unmatched junction nucleotides: 11. This CDR3 comprises 15 residues. The CDR3 sequence: CATRTGGLIEDTQYF. For the CDR3, the DNA is TGTGCCACCAGGACAGGGGGCTTAATTGAAGATACGCAGTATTTT.

The rearrangement uses TRBV27 and TRBJ2-2; D possibly corresponds to TRBD2 (6 bases). Germline-derived CDR1 and CDR2 are MNHEY and SMNVEV (reference sequence). The V end was cut by 2 bases, the J end by 6 bases, with 10 bases between. The CDR3 consists of 14 residues. This CDR3 reads CASSLQGLSGELFF. The DNA of the CDR3 is TGTGCCAGCAGTTTACAGGGACTGTCCGGGGAGCTGTTTTTT.

The chain carries TRBV15 and TRBJ1-2; 7 bases are a match to TRBD1. With V trimmed by 0 bases and J by 8 bases, 9 bases remained unmatched. This CDR3 contains 15 residues. In germline, CDR1 is LNHNV, CDR2 YYDKDF (reference sequence). This chain's CDR3 is CATSRDGQDLHGYTF. Written as DNA, the CDR3 is TGTGCCACCAGCAGAGATGGACAGGACCTACACGGCTACACCTTC.

V is TRBV18 and J is TRBJ1-1; a weak D match, TRBD1 (6 bases). Per the germline V gene, CDR1 is KGHSH and CDR2 is LQKENI. The length of the CDR3 is 15 residues. V was clipped by 2 bases and J by 1 base, with 11 bases between them. As DNA, the CDR3 is TGTGCCAGCTCACCAACCGGGGGGCGGAACACTGAAGCTTTCTTT. Amino acids: CASSPTGGRNTEAFF.

V usage is TRBV28 and J usage is TRBJ2-1; TRBD2 agrees at 10 bases. This CDR3 comprises 14 residues. The junction had 5 bases not matched to a gene; V was cut back by 10 bases and J by 2 bases. Germline loops: CDR1 MDHEN, CDR2 SYDVKM. The CDR3 loop reads CAIEAGGPYNEQFF. The DNA for the CDR3 is TGTGCCATAGAAGCGGGGGGGCCCTACAATGAGCAGTTCTTC. Together with reference TRBV28 and TRBJ2-1, the CDR3 gives the full variable domain: DVKVTQSSRYLVKRTGEKVFLECVQDMDHENMFWYRQDPGLGLRLIYFSYDVKMKEKGDIPEGYSVSREKKERFSLILESASTNQTSMYLCAIEAGGPYNEQFFGPGTRLTVL.

This CDR3 reads CASSGEQVFDTEAFF. CDR3 DNA: TGTGCCAGCAGCGGAGAGCAGGTATTTGACACTGAAGCTTTCTTT. The chain uses TRBV9 and TRBJ1-1; unclear D gene. The germline gives CDR1 SGDLS, CDR2 YYNGEE. This CDR3 spans 15 amino acids. V gave up 3 bases and J gave up 3 bases, with 15 bases separating them.